These 9 T cell receptor beta chains came from one sample sequenced in a study of T cell changes during pregnancy in multiple sclerosis. Libraries were prepared by immunoSEQ multiplex PCR; TCRdb keeps only in-frame clonotypes and omits some of them. The data show 65,000 to 85,000 clones, 92% seen once. Source: peripheral blood, taken after pregnancy. Source of these receptors: a female donor with multiple sclerosis, enrolled in a pregnancy study.

V gene TRBV12-5 combines with J gene TRBJ1-2; the D is unclear. The length of the CDR3 is 13 residues. Trimming took off 1 base at V and 4 bases at J, with 7 bases between the two ends. Germline values: CDR1 LGHNT, CDR2 FRNRAP. The chain's CDR3 is CASGLDGSYGYTF. Written as DNA, the CDR3 is TGTGCTAGTGGTTTGGACGGGAGCTATGGCTACACCTTC.

In this sample, this clone turned up once. V and J are TRBV28 and TRBJ1-4, with D perhaps TRBD1 (5 bases). Germline V gene lookup returns CDR1 MDHEN and CDR2 SYDVKM. The V gene lost 5 bases and the J gene lost 6 bases, with 22 bases spanning the gap. The CDR3 is made up of 17 amino acids. Here the CDR3 reads CASSAPPQVIIYEKLFF. CDR3 DNA: TGTGCCAGCAGTGCCCCTCCACAGGTGATCATTTATGAAAAACTGTTTTTT. Variable domain in full (rest from reference TRBV28 and TRBJ1-4): DVKVTQSSRYLVKRTGEKVFLECVQDMDHENMFWYRQDPGLGLRLIYFSYDVKMKEKGDIPEGYSVSREKKERFSLILESASTNQTSMYLCASSAPPQVIIYEKLFFGSGTQLSVL.

The V gene is TRBV29-1, the J gene TRBJ2-7; 7 nucleotides line up with TRBD2. V lost 4 bases to trimming and J lost 4 bases; unmatched junction nucleotides: 19. The CDR3 covers 17 residues. CDR1 and CDR2 (germline): SQVTM, ANQGSEA. The CDR3 loop reads CSVGGGSPGGRRYEQYF. CDR3 nucleotides: TGCAGCGTTGGTGGAGGATCGCCGGGCGGGAGACGGTACGAGCAGTACTTC.

The V gene is TRBV5-1, the J gene TRBJ2-7; 8 nucleotides agree with TRBD1. Trimming at V came to 3 bases and at J to 2 bases, leaving 16 bases not matched to a gene. The CDR3 has 18 amino acids. Germline V gene data show CDR1 as SGHRS and CDR2 as YFSETQ. The CDR3 coding sequence is TGCGCCAGCAGCTCTAACCCCGCGGTGGGGACAGGCCCCTACGAGCAGTACTTC. Its protein product is CASSSNPAVGTGPYEQYF.

The chain links TRBV5-1 to TRBJ2-1; 12 bases are shared with TRBD2. Unmatched junction bases numbered 22, after V lost 4 bases and J lost 2 bases. The CDR3 contains 22 residues. Germline V gene sequence: CDR1 SGHRS, CDR2 YFSETQ. The CDR3 is CASSPGVKTTSGRYIAYNEQFF. The CDR3 region has the DNA TGCGCCAGCAGCCCGGGGGTTAAGACGACTAGCGGGAGATATATAGCCTACAATGAGCAGTTCTTC.

This chain connects TRBV16 to TRBJ2-7; TRBD2 agrees at 9 bases. Germline-derived CDR1 and CDR2 are KGHSY and FQNENV. CDR3 length: 15 residues. After removal of 4 bases from V and 7 bases from J, the junction contained 11 bases not matched to a gene. The chain's CDR3 is CASSPSFSGSLEQYF. CDR3 DNA sequence: TGTGCCAGCAGCCCATCGTTTAGCGGGAGCCTTGAGCAGTACTTC.

The J gene is TRBJ2-7, the V gene TRBV9; weak D call: TRBD2 (5 bases). CDR1 and CDR2 from the germline V gene are SGDLS and YYNGEE. The CDR3 runs 20 residues. V gave up 2 bases and J gave up 0 bases, with 27 bases separating them. CDR3 bases: TGTGCCAGCAGCGTGAATGTTGCAAGAGGGTCGAACCTATACTCCTACGAGCAGTACTTC. This gives the protein CASSVNVARGSNLYSYEQYF.

The V call is TRBV7-8, the J call TRBJ1-1; perhaps TRBD1 as D (6 bases). V was shortened by 5 bases and J by 5 bases, with 15 bases between the two germline ends. This CDR3 region has 14 residues. Germline V gene lookup returns CDR1 SGHVS and CDR2 FQNEAQ. CDR3 region: CASSPHHRDTEAFF. CDR3 coding DNA: TGTGCCAGCAGCCCGCACCACAGGGATACTGAAGCTTTCTTT.

This rearrangement joins TRBV18 to TRBJ2-3; perhaps TRBD2 as D (7 bases). V was shortened by 0 bases and J by 6 bases, with 13 bases between the two germline ends. CDR3 length: 15 residues. Germline-derived CDR1 and CDR2 are KGHSH and LQKENI. The CDR3 sequence is CASSPPAGAPDTQYF. For the CDR3, the DNA is TGTGCCAGCTCACCACCGGCGGGGGCCCCGGATACGCAGTATTTT.